Sequencing of this T cell receptor beta chain was carried out in a study of T cell repertoires in ileal Crohn's disease. Germline lookup yields CDR1 KGHSH and CDR2 LQKENI. Trimming removed 2 bases at V and 1 base at J, with 3 bases between. The CDR3 totals 13 residues. Some clones are missing from TCRdb's copy, which holds only in-frame ones; the method was immunoSEQ multiplex PCR. The sample includes some 27,000 clones, about four fifths of them seen just once. The sample consisted of ileal tissue. The sequence was collected from an adult with Crohn's disease. The V and J genes are TRBV18 and TRBJ1-3; D uncertain. The CDR3 nucleotides are TGTGCCAGCTCACCATTATCTGGAAACACCATATATTTT. Protein sequence: CASSPLSGNTIYF.